In this sample, the clone carrying this T cell receptor (beta chain) turned up a few times. The data were obtained in a study of blood T cell repertoires in COVID-19. The protocol was immunoSEQ multiplex PCR, while the TCRdb copy is restricted to in-frame clones and leaves out a portion. Among 150,000 to 200,000 clones listed, roughly 77% were seen once. Trimming took off 8 bases at V and 0 bases at J, with 13 bases between the two ends. This CDR3 contains 14 residues. CDR1 and CDR2 (germline): MNHEY, SVGAGI. The chain joins TRBV6-5 to TRBJ1-2; TRBD1 is a possible D gene (6 bases). This TCR derives from a woman aged 50 to 60 with acute COVID-19. Sequencing was done on a sample of PBMCs or T cells enriched from blood (not recorded which). CDR3 DNA sequence: TGTGCCAGCGCTGGGGGCAGAGCTAACTATGGCTACACCTTC. It is translated as CASAGGRANYGYTF.